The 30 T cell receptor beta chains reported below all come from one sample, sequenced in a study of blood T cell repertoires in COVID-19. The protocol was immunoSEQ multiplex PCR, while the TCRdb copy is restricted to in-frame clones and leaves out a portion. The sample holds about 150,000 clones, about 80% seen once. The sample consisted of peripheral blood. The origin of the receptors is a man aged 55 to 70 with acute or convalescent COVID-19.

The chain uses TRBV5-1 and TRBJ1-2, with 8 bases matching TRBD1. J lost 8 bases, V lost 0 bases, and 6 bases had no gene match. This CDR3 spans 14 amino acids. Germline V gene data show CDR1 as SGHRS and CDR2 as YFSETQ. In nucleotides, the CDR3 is TGCGCCAGCAGCTTGGTGGCAGGGGGCAACGGCTACACCTTC. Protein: CASSLVAGGNGYTF.

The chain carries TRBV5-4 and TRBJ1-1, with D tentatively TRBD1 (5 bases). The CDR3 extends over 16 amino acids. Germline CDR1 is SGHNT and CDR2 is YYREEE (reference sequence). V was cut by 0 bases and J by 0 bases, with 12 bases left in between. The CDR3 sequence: CASSLEWGAMNTEAFF. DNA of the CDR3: TGTGCCAGCAGCTTGGAGTGGGGCGCAATGAACACTGAAGCTTTCTTT.

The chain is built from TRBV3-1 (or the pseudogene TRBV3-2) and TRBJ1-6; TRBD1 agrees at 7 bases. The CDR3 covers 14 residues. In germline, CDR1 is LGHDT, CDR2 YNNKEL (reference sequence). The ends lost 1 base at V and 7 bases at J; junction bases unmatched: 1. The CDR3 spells CASSQGRGNSPLHF. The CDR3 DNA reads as TGTGCCAGCAGCCAAGGCAGGGGGAATTCACCCCTCCACTTT.

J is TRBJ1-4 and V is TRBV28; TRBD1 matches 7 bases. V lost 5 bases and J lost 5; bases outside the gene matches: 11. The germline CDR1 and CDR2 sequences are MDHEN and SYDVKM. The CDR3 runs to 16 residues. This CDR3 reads CASSLQGGGRNEKLFF. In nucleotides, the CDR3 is TGTGCCAGCAGTCTCCAGGGGGGCGGGAGGAATGAAAAACTGTTTTTT.

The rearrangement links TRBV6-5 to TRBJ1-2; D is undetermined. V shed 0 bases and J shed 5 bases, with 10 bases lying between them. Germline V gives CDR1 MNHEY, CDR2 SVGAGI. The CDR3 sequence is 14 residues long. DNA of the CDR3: TGTGCCAGCAGTTACTCGAGGGTTGGTTATGGCTACACCTTC. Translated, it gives CASSYSRVGYGYTF.

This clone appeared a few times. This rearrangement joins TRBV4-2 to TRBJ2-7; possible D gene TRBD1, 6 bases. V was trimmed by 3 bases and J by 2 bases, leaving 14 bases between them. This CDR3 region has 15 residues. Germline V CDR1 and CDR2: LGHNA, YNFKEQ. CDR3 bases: TGTGCCAGCAGCCAGACTGGGGGCAGTGCCTACGAGCAGTACTTC. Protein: CASSQTGGSAYEQYF.

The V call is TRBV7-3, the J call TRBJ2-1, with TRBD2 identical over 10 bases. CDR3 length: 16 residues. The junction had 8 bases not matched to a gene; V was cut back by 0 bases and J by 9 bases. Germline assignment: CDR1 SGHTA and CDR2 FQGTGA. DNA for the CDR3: TGTGCCAGCAGCTTAACGGCTAGCGGGGGCCGAGGTGAGCAGTTCTTC. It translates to CASSLTASGGRGEQFF.

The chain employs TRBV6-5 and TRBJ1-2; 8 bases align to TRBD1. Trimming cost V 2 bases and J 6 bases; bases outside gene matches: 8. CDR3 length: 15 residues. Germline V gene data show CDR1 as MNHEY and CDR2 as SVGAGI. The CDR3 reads CASSYGQGGYDGYTF. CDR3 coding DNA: TGTGCCAGCAGTTACGGACAGGGAGGTTATGATGGCTACACCTTC.

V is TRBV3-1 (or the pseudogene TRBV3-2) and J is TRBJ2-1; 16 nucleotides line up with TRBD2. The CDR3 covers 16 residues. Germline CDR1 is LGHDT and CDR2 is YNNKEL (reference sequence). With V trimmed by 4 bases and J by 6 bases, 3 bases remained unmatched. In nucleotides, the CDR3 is TGTGCCAGCAGCCGGGGACTAGCGGGGGGGACCAATGAGCAGTTCTTC. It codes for CASSRGLAGGTNEQFF.

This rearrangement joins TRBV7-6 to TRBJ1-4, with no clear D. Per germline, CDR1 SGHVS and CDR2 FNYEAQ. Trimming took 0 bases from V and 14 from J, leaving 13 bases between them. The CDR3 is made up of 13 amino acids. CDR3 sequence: CASSLAPDAGLFF. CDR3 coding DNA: TGTGCCAGCAGCTTAGCCCCCGATGCGGGTCTGTTTTTT.

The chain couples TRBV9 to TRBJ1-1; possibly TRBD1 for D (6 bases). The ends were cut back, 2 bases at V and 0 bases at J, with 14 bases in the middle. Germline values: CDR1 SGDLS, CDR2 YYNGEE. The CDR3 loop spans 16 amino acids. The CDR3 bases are TGTGCCAGCAGCGTTAGGCCGGGACAATTGAACACTGAAGCTTTCTTT. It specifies CASSVRPGQLNTEAFF.

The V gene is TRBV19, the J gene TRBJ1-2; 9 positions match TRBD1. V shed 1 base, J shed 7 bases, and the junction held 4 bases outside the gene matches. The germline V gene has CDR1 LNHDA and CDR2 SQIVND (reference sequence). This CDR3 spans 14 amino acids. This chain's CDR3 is CASSIGTGVAGYTF. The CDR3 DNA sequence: TGTGCCAGTAGTATAGGGACAGGGGTCGCTGGCTACACCTTC.

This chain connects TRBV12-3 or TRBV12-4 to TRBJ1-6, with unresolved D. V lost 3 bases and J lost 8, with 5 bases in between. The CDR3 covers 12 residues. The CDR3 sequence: CASSFGDSPLHF. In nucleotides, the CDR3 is TGTGCCAGCAGTTTTGGAGATTCACCCCTCCACTTT.

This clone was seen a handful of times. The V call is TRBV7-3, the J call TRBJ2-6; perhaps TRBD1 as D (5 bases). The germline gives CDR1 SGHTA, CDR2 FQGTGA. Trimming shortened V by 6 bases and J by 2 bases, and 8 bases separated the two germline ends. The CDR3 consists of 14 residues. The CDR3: CASSQGTGANVLTF. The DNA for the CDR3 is TGTGCCAGCAGTCAGGGTACTGGGGCCAACGTCCTGACTTTC.

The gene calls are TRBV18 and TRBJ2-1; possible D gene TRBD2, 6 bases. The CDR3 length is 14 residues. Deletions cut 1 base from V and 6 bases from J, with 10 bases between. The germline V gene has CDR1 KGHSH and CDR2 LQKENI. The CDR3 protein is CASSPRYGGNEQFF. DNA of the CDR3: TGTGCCAGCTCACCACGGTACGGGGGCAATGAGCAGTTCTTC.

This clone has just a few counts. The DNA for the CDR3 is TGTGCCAGTACCTCCCGGGGGAGGTCTGGAAACACCATATATTTT. This translates into CASTSRGRSGNTIYF. This chain joins TRBV19 and TRBJ1-3; maybe TRBD1 (5 bases). Germline CDR1 is LNHDA and CDR2 is SQIVND (reference sequence). This CDR3 region has 15 residues. Trimming removed 7 bases from V and 1 base from J, with 14 bases in between.

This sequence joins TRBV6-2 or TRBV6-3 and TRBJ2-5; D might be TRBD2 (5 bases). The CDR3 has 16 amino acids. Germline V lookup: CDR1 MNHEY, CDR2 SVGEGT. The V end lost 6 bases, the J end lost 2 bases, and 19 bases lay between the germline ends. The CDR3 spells CASSRHGEGWQETQYF. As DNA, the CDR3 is TGTGCCAGCAGCAGGCACGGAGAGGGTTGGCAAGAGACCCAGTACTTC.

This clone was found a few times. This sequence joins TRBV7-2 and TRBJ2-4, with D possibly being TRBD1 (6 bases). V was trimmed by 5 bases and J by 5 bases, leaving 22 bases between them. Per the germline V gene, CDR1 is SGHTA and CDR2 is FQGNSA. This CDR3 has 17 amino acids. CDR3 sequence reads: CASSQYSGHSRENIQYF. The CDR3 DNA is TGTGCCAGCAGCCAATACTCGGGACACTCGAGGGAAAACATTCAGTACTTC. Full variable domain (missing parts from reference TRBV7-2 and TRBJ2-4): GAGVSQSPSNKVTEKGKDVELRCDPISGHTALYWYRQSLGQGLEFLIYFQGNSAPDKSGLPSDRFSAERTGGSVSTLTIQRTQQEDSAVYLCASSQYSGHSRENIQYFGAGTRLSVL.

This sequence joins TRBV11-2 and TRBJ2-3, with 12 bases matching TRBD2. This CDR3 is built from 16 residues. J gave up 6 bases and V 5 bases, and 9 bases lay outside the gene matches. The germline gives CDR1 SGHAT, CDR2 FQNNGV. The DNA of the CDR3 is TGTGCCAGCAGCCAAGGACTAGCGGGGACTTGGGATACGCAGTATTTT. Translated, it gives CASSQGLAGTWDTQYF.

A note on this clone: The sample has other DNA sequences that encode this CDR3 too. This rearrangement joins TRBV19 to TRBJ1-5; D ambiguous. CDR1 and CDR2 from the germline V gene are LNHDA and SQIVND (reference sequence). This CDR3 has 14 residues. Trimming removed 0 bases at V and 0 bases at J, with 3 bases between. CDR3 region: CASSIDHSNQPQHF. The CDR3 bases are TGTGCCAGTAGTATAGACCATAGCAATCAGCCCCAGCATTTT.

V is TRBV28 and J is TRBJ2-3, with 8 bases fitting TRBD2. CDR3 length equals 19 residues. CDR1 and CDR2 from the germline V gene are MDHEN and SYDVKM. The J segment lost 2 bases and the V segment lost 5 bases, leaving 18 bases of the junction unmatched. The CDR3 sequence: CASSPNPFMASGYTDTQYF. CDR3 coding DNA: TGTGCCAGCAGTCCGAACCCCTTTATGGCTAGCGGGTACACAGATACGCAGTATTTT.

This CDR3 reads CASSSDRVDQPQHF. The CDR3 DNA reads TGTGCCAGCAGCTCCGACAGGGTTGATCAGCCCCAGCATTTT. The chain is built from TRBV6-5 and TRBJ1-5, with 7 bases fitting TRBD1. This CDR3 is built from 14 residues. Looked up from germline, CDR1 is MNHEY and CDR2 is SVGAGI. Losses at the gene ends were 6 bases for V and 5 bases for J; bases not matched to a gene: 7.

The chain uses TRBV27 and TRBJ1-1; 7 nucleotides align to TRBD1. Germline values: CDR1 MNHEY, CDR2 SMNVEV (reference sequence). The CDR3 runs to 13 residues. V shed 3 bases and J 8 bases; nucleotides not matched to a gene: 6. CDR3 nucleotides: TGTGCCAGCAGTTTTAAGGGGACAGCCGAAGCTTTCTTT. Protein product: CASSFKGTAEAFF.

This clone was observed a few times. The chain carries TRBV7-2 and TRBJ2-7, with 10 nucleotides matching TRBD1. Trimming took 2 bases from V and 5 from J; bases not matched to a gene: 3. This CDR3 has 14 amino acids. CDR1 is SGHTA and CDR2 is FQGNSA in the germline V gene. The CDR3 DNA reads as TGTGCCAGCAGCTTATTAGGACAGGGGGACGAGCAGTACTTC. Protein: CASSLLGQGDEQYF.

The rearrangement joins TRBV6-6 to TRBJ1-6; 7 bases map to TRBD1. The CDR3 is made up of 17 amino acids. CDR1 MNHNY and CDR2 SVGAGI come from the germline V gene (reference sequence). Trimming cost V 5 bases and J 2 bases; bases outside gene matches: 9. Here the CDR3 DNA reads TGTGCCAGCAGTCGCTCCCGACAGGGAGCCTATAATTCACCCCTCCACTTT. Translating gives CASSRSRQGAYNSPLHF.

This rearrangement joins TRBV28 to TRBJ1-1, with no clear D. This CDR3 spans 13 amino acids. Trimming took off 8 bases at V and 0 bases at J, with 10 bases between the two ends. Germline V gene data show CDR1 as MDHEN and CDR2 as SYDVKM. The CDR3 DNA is TGTGCCAGCCTACCGGCGGTGAACACTGAAGCTTTCTTT. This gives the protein CASLPAVNTEAFF.

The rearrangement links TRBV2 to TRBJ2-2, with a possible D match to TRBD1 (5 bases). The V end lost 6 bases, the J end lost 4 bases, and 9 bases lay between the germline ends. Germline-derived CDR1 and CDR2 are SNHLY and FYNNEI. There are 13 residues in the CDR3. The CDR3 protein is CASRLRVTGELFF. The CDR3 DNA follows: TGTGCCAGCAGGCTCAGGGTCACCGGGGAGCTGTTTTTT. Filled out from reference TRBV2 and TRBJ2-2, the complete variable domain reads EPEVTQTPSHQVTQMGQEVILRCVPISNHLYFYWYRQILGQKVEFLVSFYNNEISEKSEIFDDQFSVERPDGSNFTLKIRSTKLEDSAMYFCASRLRVTGELFFGEGSRLTVL.

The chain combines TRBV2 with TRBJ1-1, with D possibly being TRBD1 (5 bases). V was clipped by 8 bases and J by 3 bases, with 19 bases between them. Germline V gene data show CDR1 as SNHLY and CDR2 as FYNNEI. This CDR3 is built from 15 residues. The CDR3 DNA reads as TGTGCCAGCGGGGGGGAGTGGGGAGCCGACACTGAAGCTTTCTTT. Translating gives CASGGEWGADTEAFF.

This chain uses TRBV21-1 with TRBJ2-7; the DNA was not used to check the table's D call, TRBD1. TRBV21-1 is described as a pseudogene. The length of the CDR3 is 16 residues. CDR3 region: CASSKELGTGGYEQYF. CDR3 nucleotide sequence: TGTGCCAGCAGCAAAGAATTGGGGACAGGGGGCTACGAGCAGTACTTC.

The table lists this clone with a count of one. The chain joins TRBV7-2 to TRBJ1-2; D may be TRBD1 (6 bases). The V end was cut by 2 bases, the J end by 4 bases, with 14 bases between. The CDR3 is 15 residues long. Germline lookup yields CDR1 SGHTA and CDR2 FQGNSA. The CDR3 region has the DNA TGTGCCAGCAGCTTAACCCAGGGGTCTGGCTATGGCTACACCTTC. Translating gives CASSLTQGSGYGYTF.